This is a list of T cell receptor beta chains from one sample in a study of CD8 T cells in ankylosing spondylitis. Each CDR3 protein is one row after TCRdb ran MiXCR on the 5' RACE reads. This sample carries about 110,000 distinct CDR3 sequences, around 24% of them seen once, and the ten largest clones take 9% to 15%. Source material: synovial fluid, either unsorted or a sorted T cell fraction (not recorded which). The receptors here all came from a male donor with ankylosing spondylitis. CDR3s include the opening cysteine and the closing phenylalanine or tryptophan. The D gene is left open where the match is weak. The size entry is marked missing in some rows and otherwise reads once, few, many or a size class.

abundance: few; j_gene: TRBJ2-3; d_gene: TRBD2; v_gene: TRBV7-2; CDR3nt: TGTGCCAGCAAGCGGGACCCCACAGATACGCAGTATTTT; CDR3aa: CASKRDPTDTQYF
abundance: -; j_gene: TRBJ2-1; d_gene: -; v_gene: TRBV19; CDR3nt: TGTGCCAGTAGTAGCGTCACGGCCGGAACAATGAATGAGCAGTTCTTC; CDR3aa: CASSSVTAGTMNEQFF
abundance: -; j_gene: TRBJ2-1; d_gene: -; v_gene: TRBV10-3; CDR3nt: TGTGCCATCAGTGATGGGACATCTAGCGGAACCTACAATGAGCAGTTCTTC; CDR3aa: CAISDGTSSGTYNEQFF
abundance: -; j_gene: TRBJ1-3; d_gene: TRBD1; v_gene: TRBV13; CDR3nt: TGTGCCAGCAGCTCGTGGACAGGGGAAGCTGGAAACACCATATATTTT; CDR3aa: CASSSWTGEAGNTIYF
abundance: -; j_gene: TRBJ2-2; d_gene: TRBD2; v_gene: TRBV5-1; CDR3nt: TGCGCCAGCAGCCCCCGGACTAGCGGGAGGGTAGATACCGGGGAGCTGTTTTTT; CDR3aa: CASSPRTSGRVDTGELFF
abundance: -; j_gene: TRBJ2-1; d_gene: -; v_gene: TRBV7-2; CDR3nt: TGTGCCAGCAAACTACAGGTTTCCAATGAGCAGTTCTTC; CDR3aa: CASKLQVSNEQFF
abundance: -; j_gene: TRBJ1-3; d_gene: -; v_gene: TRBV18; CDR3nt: TGTGCCAGCTCACCAGGGTCGGGCTTTTCTGGAAACACCATATATTTT; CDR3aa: CASSPGSGFSGNTIYF
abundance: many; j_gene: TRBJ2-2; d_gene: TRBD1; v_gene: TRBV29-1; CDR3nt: TGCAGCGCTGAGGGGGAGCTTCGGACAGGGGTCCGGAACACCGGGGAGCTGTTTTTT; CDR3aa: CSAEGELRTGVRNTGELFF
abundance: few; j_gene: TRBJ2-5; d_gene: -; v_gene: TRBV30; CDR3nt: TGTGCCTGGAGTCCAGCGGCCCCCCGGGAGACCCAGTACTTC; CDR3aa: CAWSPAAPRETQYF
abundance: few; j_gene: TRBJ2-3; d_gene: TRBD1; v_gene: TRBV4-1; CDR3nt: TGCGCCAGCAGCCGCCCGACAGGGGGGAGCACAGATACGCAGTATTTT; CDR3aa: CASSRPTGGSTDTQYF
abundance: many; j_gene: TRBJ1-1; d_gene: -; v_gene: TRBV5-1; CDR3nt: TGCGCCTCCAAGGTCGGTTTGAACACTGAAGCTTTCTTT; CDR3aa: CASKVGLNTEAFF
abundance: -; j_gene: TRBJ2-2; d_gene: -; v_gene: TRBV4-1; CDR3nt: TGCGCCAGCAGCCCATCGGCTGGACAGCACACCGGGGAGCTGTTTTTT; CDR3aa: CASSPSAGQHTGELFF
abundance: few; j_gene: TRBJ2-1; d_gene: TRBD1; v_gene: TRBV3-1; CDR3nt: TGTGCCAGCAGCCCCTTACAGGGGGCGAGCTCCTACAATGAGCAGTTCTTC; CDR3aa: CASSPLQGASSYNEQFF
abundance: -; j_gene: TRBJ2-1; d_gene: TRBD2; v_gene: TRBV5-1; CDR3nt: TGCGCCAGCAGCCTAAACCCTGGACTAGCGGACTACAATGAGCAGTTCTTC; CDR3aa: CASSLNPGLADYNEQFF
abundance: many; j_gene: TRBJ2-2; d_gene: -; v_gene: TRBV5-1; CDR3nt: TGCGCCAGCAGTCTCCAGGGGCCCTCGAACACCGGGGAGCTGTTTTTT; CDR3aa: CASSLQGPSNTGELFF
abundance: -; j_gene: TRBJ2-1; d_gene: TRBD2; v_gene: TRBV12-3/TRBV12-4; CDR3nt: TGTGCCAGCACCCACGGACTAGGAGGCAATGAGCAGTTCTTC; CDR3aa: CASTHGLGGNEQFF
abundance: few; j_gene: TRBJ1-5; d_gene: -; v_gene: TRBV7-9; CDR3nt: TGTGCCTGCAACGAAGGGGCTGGCAATCAGCCCCAGCATTTT; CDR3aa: CACNEGAGNQPQHF
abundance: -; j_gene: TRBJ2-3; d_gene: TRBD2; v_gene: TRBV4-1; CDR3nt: TGCGCCAGCAGCCCACTCCGACCTACGCGGGAGGGGAGCACAGATACGCAGTATTTT; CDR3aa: CASSPLRPTREGSTDTQYF
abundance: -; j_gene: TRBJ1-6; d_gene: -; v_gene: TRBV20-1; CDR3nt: TGCAGTGCCAGGAGGAGGGCCCTAAATTCACCCCTCCACTTT; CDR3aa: CSARRRALNSPLHF
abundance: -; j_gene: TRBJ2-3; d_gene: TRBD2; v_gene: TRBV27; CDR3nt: TGTGCCAGCAGTTGGGCTAGCGGGAGAAGGGATACGCAGTATTTT; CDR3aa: CASSWASGRRDTQYF
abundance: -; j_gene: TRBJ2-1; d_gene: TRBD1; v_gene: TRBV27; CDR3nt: TGTGCCAGCAGTTCATTCGGACAGGAGTTCTTC; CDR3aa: CASSSFGQEFF
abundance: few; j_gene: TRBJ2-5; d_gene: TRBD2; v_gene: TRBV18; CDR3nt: TGTGCCAGCTCACCACGTTCGATAGCGGGAGAGACCCAGTACTTC; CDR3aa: CASSPRSIAGETQYF
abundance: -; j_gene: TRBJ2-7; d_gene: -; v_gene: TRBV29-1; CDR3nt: TGCAGCGTCGTAGTGGAAAGAATCCACGAGCAGTACTTC; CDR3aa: CSVVVERIHEQYF
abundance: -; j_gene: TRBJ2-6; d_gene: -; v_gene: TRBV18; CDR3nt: TGTGCCAGCTCAAGGGATTCTGGGGCCAACGTCCTGACTTTC; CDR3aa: CASSRDSGANVLTF
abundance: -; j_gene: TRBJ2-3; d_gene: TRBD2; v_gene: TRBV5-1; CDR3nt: TGCGCCAGCAGCCCCGGGACTAGCGCTGTCGATCCCACAGATACGCAGTATTTT; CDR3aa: CASSPGTSAVDPTDTQYF
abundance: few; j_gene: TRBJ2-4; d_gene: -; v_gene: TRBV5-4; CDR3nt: TGTGCCAGCAGCTATAGTACCGGCAGCGCCAAAAACATTCAGTACTTC; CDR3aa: CASSYSTGSAKNIQYF
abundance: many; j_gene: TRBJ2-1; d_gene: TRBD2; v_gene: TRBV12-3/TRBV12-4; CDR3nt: TGTGCCAGCAGTCGGACTAGCGGGAGCTCGAATGAGCAGTTCTTC; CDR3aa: CASSRTSGSSNEQFF
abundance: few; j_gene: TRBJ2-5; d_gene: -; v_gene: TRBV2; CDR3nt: TGTGCCAGCGGGGGCATGGAGACCCAGTACTTC; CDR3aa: CASGGMETQYF
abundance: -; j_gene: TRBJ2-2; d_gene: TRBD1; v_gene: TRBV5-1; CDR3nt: TGCGCCAGCGGCTTGGACAAGGGGGCTGTGACGAACACCGGGGAGCTGTTTTTT; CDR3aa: CASGLDKGAVTNTGELFF
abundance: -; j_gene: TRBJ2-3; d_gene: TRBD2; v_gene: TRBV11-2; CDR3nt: TGTGCCAGCAGCCCTCGTAGTAGCGGGAGCGTAGGGACAGATACGCAGTATTTT; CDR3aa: CASSPRSSGSVGTDTQYF
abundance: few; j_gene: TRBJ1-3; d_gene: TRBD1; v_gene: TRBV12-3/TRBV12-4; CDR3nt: TGTGCCAGCACAGACCCGGGACAGGGATTTTACAGCACCATATATTTT; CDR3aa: CASTDPGQGFYSTIYF
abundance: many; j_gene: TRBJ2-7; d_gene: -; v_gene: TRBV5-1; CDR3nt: TGCGCCAGCAGCTTAGGGGGTGCCCCCTACGAGCAGTACTTC; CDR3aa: CASSLGGAPYEQYF
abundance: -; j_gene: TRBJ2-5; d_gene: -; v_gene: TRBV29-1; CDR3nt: TGCAGCGGCCAGGGGATCGGGAGCGGAGAGACCCAGTACTTC; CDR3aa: CSGQGIGSGETQYF
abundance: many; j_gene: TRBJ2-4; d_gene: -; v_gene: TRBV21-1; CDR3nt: TGTGCCAGCAGCGGTCGGACTAGCGGGAGGGTTCCCATTCAGTACTTC; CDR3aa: CASSGRTSGRVPIQYF
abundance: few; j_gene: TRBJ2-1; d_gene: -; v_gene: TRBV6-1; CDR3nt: TGTGCCACCCTGGGTAGCGAGATACAATACAATGAGCAGTTCTTC; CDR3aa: CATLGSEIQYNEQFF
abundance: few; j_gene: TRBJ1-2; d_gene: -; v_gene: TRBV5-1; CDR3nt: TGCGCCAGCAGCTTGGCCGAAGGGGCAGGGCAGGGTGGCTACACCTTC; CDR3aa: CASSLAEGAGQGGYTF
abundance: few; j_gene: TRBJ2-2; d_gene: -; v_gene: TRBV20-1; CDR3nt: TGCAGTGCTAGTGGTAACAGGGTGAGCACCGGGGAGCTGTTTTTT; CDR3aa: CSASGNRVSTGELFF